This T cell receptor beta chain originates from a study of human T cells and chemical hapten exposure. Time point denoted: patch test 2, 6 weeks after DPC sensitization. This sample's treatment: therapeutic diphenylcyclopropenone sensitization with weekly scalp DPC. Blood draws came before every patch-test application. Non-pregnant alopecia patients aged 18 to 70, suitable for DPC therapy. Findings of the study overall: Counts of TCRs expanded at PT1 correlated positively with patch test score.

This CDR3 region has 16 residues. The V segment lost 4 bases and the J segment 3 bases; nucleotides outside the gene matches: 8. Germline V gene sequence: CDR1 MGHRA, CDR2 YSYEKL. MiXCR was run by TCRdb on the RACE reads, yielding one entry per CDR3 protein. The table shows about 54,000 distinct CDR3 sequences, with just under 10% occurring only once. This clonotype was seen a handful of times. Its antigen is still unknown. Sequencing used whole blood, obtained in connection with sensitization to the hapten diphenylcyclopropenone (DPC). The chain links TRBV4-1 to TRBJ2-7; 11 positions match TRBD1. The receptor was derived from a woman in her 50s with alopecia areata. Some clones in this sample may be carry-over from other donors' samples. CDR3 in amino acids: CASSRFMGTGGYEQYF. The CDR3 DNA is TGCGCCAGCAGCCGCTTCATGGGGACAGGGGGCTACGAGCAGTACTTC.